This T cell receptor beta chain was observed in a study of blood T cell repertoires in COVID-19. Background on the study: Acute-phase and convalescent COVID-19 samples originated in the United States, Italy and Spain. T cells, B-cell-depleted T cells, or PBMCs provided the cDNA or gDNA that served as material.

Sequencing used immunoSEQ multiplex PCR; TCRdb keeps in-frame clones, though not all of them. Among approximately 210,000 clones listed, roughly 90% were seen once. CDR3 length equals 12 residues. Looked up from germline, CDR1 is GTSNPN and CDR2 is SVGIG (reference sequence). Trimming shortened V by 7 bases and J by 4 bases, and 11 bases separated the two germline ends. V and J are TRBV30 and TRBJ1-5; a weak D match, TRBD1 (6 bases). The receptor was isolated from a middle-aged man with active or convalescent COVID-19. Input material: peripheral blood. This chain's CDR3 is CASGTMNQPQHF. CDR3 nucleotides: TGTGCCTCTGGGACAATGAATCAGCCCCAGCATTTT.